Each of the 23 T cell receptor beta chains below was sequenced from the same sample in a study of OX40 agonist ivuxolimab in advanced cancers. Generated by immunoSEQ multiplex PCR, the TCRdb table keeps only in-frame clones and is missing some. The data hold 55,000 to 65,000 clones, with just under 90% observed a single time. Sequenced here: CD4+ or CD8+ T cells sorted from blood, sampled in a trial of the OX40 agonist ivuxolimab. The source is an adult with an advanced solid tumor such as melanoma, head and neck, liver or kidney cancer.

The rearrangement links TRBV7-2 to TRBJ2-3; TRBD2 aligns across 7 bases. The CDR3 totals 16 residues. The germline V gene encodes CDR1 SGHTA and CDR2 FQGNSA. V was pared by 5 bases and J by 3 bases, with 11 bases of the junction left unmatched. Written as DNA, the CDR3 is TGTGCCAGCAGCCCGAGCGGGGCTGTTCTGACAGATACGCAGTATTTT. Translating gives CASSPSGAVLTDTQYF.

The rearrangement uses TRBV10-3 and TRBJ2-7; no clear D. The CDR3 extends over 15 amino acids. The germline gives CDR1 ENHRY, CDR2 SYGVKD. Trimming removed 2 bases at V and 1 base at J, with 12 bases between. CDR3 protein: CAISEATTKSYEQYF. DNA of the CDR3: TGTGCCATCAGTGAGGCAACAACTAAATCCTACGAGCAGTACTTC.

The CDR3 nucleotides are TGCGCCAGCAGCTTGGCGGCCGCCTTTGGTGAAGCTTTCTTT. Its protein product is CASSLAAAFGEAFF. This chain joins TRBV5-1 and TRBJ1-1; unclear D gene. This CDR3 is built from 14 residues. Trimming cost V 0 bases and J 7 bases, with 13 bases left between them. Germline values: CDR1 SGHRS, CDR2 YFSETQ.

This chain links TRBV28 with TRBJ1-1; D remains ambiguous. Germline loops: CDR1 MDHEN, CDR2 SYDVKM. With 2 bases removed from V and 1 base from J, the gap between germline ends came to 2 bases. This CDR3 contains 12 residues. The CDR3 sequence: CASSLQNTEAFF. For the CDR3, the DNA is TGTGCCAGCAGTTTACAGAACACTGAAGCTTTCTTT.

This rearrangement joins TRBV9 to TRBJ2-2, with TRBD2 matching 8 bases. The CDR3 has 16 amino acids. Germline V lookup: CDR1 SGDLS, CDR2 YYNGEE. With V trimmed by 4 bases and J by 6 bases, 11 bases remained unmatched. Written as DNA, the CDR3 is TGTGCCAGCAGCATCCTCAGCGGGGGAGACGCCGGGGAGCTGTTTTTT. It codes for CASSILSGGDAGELFF.

In DNA, the CDR3 is TGTGCCAGCTCACCAGGGACAGGGATAACGAAAAGTCAGCCCCAGCATTTT. Its protein is CASSPGTGITKSQPQHF. This chain uses TRBV18 with TRBJ1-5; 9 bases align to TRBD1. V trimming: 2 bases; J trimming: 6 bases; junction bases outside the gene matches: 11. CDR1 and CDR2 (germline): KGHSH, LQKENI. The CDR3 runs 17 residues. The full variable domain, rest sourced from reference TRBV18 and TRBJ1-5, is NAGVMQNPRHLVRRRGQEARLRCSPMKGHSHVYWYRQLPEEGLKFMVYLQKENIIDESGMPKERFSAEFPKEGPSILRIQQVVRGDSAAYFCASSPGTGITKSQPQHFGDGTRLSIL.

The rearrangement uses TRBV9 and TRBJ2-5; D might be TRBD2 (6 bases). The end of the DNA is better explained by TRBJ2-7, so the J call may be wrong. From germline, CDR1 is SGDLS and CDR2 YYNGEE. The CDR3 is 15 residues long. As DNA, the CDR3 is TGTGCCAGCAGCGTAGGCGGGGCGGCCCCCAACGAGCAGTACTTC. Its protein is CASSVGGAAPNEQYF.

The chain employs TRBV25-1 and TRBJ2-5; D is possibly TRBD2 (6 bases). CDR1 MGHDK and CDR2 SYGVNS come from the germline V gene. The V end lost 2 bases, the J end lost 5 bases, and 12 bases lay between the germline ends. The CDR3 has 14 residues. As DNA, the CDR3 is TGTGCCAGCAGTGAACCCTACGGGAGTGAGACCCAGTACTTC. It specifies CASSEPYGSETQYF.

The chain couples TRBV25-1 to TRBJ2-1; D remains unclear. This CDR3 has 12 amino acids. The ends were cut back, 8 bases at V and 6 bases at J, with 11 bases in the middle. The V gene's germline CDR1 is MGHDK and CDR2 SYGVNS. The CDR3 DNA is TGTGCCAGCCTCGGGCTGGGCAATGAGCAGTTCTTC. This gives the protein CASLGLGNEQFF.

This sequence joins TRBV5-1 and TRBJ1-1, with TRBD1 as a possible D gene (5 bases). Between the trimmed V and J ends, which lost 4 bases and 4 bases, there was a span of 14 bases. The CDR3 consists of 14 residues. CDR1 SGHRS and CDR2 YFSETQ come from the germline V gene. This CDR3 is CASSPTGTVTEAFF. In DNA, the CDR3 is TGCGCCAGCAGCCCTACCGGGACGGTCACTGAAGCTTTCTTT.

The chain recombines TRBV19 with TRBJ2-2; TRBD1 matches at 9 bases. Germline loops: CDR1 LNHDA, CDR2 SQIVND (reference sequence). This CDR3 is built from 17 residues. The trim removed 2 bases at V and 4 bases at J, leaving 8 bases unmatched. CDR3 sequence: CASSIRGQGEPTGELFF. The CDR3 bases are TGTGCCAGTAGTATAAGGGGACAGGGTGAGCCCACCGGGGAGCTGTTTTTT.

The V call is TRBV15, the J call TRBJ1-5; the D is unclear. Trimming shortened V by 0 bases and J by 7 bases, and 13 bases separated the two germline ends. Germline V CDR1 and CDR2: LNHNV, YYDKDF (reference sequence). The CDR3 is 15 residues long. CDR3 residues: CATSRDVGVRQPQHF. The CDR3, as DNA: TGTGCCACCAGCAGAGATGTGGGCGTGAGGCAGCCCCAGCATTTT.

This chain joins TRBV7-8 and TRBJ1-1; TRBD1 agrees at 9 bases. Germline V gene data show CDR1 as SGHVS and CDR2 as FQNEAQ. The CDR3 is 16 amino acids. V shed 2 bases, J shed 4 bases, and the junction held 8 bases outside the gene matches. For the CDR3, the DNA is TGTGCCAGCAGCTTATCAACAGGGGGCACTGGCACTGAAGCTTTCTTT. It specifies CASSLSTGGTGTEAFF.

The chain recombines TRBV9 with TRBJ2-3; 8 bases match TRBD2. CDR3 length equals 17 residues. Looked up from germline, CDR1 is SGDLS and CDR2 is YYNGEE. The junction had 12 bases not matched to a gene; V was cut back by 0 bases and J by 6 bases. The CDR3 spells CASSVAFGGRQGDTQYF. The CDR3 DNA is TGTGCCAGCAGCGTAGCTTTTGGCGGGAGGCAAGGTGATACGCAGTATTTT.

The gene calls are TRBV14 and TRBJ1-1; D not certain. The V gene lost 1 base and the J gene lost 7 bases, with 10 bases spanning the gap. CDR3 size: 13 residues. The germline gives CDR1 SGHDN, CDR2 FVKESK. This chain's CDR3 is CASSQVGLGEAFF. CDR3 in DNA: TGTGCCAGCAGCCAAGTGGGGTTGGGTGAAGCTTTCTTT. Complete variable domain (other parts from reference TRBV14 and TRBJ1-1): EAGVTQFPSHSVIEKGQTVTLRCDPISGHDNLYWYRRVMGKEIKFLLHFVKESKQDESGMPNNRFLAERTGGTYSTLKVQPAELEDSGVYFCASSQVGLGEAFFGQGTRLTVV.

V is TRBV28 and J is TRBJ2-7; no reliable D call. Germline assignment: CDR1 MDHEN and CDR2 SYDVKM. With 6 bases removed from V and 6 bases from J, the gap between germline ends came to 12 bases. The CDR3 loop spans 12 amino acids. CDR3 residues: CASSPLSGEQYF. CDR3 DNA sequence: TGTGCCAGCAGCCCCCTTAGTGGCGAGCAGTACTTC.

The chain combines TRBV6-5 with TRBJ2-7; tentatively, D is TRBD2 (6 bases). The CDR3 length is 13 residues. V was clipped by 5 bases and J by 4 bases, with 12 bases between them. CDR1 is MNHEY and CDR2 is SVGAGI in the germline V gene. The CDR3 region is CASSRPGVYEQYF. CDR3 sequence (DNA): TGTGCCAGCAGTCGACCGGGGGTGTACGAGCAGTACTTC.

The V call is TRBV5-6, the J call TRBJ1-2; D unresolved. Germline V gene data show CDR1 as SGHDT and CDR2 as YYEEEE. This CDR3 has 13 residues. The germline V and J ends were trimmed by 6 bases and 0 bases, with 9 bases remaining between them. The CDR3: CASMAKANYGYTF. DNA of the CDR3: TGTGCCAGCATGGCGAAAGCTAACTATGGCTACACCTTC.

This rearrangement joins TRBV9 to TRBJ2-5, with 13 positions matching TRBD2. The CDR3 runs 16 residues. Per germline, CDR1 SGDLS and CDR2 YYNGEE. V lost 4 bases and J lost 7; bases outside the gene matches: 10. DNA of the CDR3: TGTGCCAGCAGCCCTAGGACTAGCGGGGGTTCGCGGACCCAGTACTTC. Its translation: CASSPRTSGGSRTQYF. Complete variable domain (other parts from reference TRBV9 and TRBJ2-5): DSGVTQTPKHLITATGQRVTLRCSPRSGDLSVYWYQQSLDQGLQFLIQYYNGEERAKGNILERFSAQQFPDLHSELNLSSLELGDSALYFCASSPRTSGGSRTQYFGPGTRLLVL.

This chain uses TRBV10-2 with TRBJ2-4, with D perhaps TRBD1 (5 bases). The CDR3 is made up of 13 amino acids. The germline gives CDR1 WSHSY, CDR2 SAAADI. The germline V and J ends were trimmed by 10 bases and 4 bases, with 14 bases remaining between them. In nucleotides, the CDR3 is TGCGCCACCAAAAAGACAGATAAAAACATTCAGTACTTC. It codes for CATKKTDKNIQYF.

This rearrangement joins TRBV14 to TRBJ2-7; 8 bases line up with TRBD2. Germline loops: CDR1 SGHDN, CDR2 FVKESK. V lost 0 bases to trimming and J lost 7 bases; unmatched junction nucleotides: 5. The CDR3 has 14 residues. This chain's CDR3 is CASSQELGRAEQYF. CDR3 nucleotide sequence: TGTGCCAGCAGCCAAGAGCTCGGGAGGGCAGAGCAGTACTTC.

Written as DNA, the CDR3 is TGTGCCAGCAGACCTGAGGGTGGCCTGAGCTCCTACGAGCAGTACTTC. Its translation is CASRPEGGLSSYEQYF. This chain connects TRBV11-2 to TRBJ2-7; weak D call: TRBD2 (5 bases). V lost 6 bases to trimming and J lost 0 bases, with 18 bases between them. The CDR3 sequence is 16 residues long. CDR1 is SGHAT, CDR2 FQNNGV, per germline.

The CDR3 spells CASSSEGGRKPQHF. Here the CDR3 DNA reads TGTGCCAGCAGCTCAGAGGGGGGGCGAAAGCCCCAGCATTTT. The chain links TRBV28 to TRBJ1-5; perhaps TRBD1 as D (6 bases). V was pared by 6 bases and J by 8 bases, with 17 bases between. Germline V CDR1 and CDR2: MDHEN, SYDVKM. The CDR3 length is 14 residues.